Given below is one T cell receptor beta chain in context. Its antigen is not identified. The CDR3 length is 13 residues. The V gene's germline CDR1 is SQVTM and CDR2 ANQGSEA. Germline trimming cut 7 bases from V and 3 bases from J; bases unmatched to any gene: 9. This sample was included in a study of cytomegalovirus exposure and HLA in healthy donors. Study details: Previous work identified roughly 110 million unique TCR beta sequences from 150 million to 200 million T cells. The study, taken as a whole, reports: Evidence from a later analysis indicated that most CMV-associated TCR beta chains looked HLA-restricted. What a later analysis showed was that several of the most significant clusters appeared linked to common viral pathogens. In an earlier analysis, most TCR beta V segments were productive about 87% or about 30% of the time.

PCR used 60 Vbeta primers and 13 Jbeta primers. Here immunoSEQ multiplex PCR was the method, and the copy in TCRdb shows in-frame clones only, minus some. The repertoire holds some 120,000 clones, with roughly 68% as singletons. Sequencing input: PBMCs. The TCR comes from a woman between 45 and 60 years old in good health and CMV-seropositive. V usage is TRBV29-1 and J usage is TRBJ2-7, with 7 nucleotides matching TRBD1. In DNA form, the CDR3 reads TGCAGCGGATCGACAGGGAGTGGCTACGAGCAGTACTTC. The encoded protein is CSGSTGSGYEQYF.